These 7 T cell receptor beta chains were sequenced from one sample in a study of identical twins. MiXCR was run by TCRdb on the 5' RACE reads, yielding one entry per CDR3 protein. The repertoire consists of some 440,000 distinct CDR3 sequences, with approximately 24% occurring once and the leading ten covering 2.9%. These data are also associated with another study on T cells expressing NK-cell markers.

The specimen was CD4+ T cells sorted from blood. Source of these receptors: a woman between 18 and 29 years old in good health.

This clonotype was recorded a few times. This rearrangement joins TRBV20-1 to TRBJ2-1; TRBD2 aligns across 12 bases. The V gene's germline CDR1 is DFQATT and CDR2 SNEGSKA (reference sequence). V shed 6 bases and J 15 bases; nucleotides not matched to a gene: 6. The CDR3 contains 11 residues. The CDR3 protein is CSASTSGGLFF. The CDR3, as DNA: TGCAGTGCCAGTACTAGCGGGGGGTTGTTCTTC.

This clonotype turned up a few times. The DNA for the CDR3 is TGCGCCAGCAGCCGGGATGCTCCCTACGAGCAGTACTTC. Amino acid sequence: CASSRDAPYEQYF. The rearrangement uses TRBV5-1 and TRBJ2-7, with D perhaps matching TRBD2 (5 bases). The length of the CDR3 is 13 residues. Trimming shortened V by 4 bases and J by 2 bases, and 10 bases separated the two germline ends. Germline V CDR1 and CDR2: SGHRS, YFSETQ.

For the CDR3, the DNA is TGTGCCAGCAGTTCCCGCGGCTACCTCAATGAGCAGTTCTTC. Its protein is CASSSRGYLNEQFF. V gene TRBV12-3 or TRBV12-4 combines with J gene TRBJ2-1; no firm D call. V dropped 4 bases and J dropped 6 bases, with 13 bases sitting between them. The CDR3 has 14 residues.

The sample holds a few counts of this clonotype. The rearrangement joins TRBV12-3 or TRBV12-4 to TRBJ1-2; 9 bases agree with TRBD1. There are 17 residues in the CDR3. V was pared by 1 base and J by 0 bases, with 6 bases of the junction left unmatched. The CDR3 nucleotides read TGTGCCAGCAGTTTAGGAGGGGGACAGGGTCCTAACTATGGCTACACCTTC. This gives the protein CASSLGGGQGPNYGYTF.

The J gene is TRBJ2-3, the V gene TRBV12-3 or TRBV12-4, with TRBD2 matching over 9 bases. V shed 1 base and J 5 bases; nucleotides not matched to a gene: 13. This CDR3 is built from 18 residues. CDR3 protein: CASSLDRSRGGVLDTQYF. In DNA form, the CDR3 reads TGTGCCAGCAGTTTAGACCGGTCCCGCGGGGGGGTGTTAGATACGCAGTATTTT.

In its sample, this clonotype was seen a few times. The chain's CDR3 is CASSFSENTEAFF. As DNA, the CDR3 is TGTGCCAGCAGTTTCTCAGAGAACACTGAAGCTTTCTTT. The chain joins TRBV12-3 or TRBV12-4 to TRBJ1-1, with D uncertain. With 3 bases removed from V and 1 base from J, the gap between germline ends came to 6 bases. This CDR3 contains 13 residues.

This clonotype was observed a handful of times. J is TRBJ2-7 and V is TRBV20-1; 11 bases align to TRBD2. The length of the CDR3 is 13 residues. CDR1 DFQATT and CDR2 SNEGSKA come from the germline V gene (reference sequence). The ends lost 3 bases at V and 4 bases at J; junction bases unmatched: 2. CDR3 sequence (DNA): TGCAGTGCTAGTAGCGGGAGGGGGTACGAGCAGTACTTC. As protein: CSASSGRGYEQYF.